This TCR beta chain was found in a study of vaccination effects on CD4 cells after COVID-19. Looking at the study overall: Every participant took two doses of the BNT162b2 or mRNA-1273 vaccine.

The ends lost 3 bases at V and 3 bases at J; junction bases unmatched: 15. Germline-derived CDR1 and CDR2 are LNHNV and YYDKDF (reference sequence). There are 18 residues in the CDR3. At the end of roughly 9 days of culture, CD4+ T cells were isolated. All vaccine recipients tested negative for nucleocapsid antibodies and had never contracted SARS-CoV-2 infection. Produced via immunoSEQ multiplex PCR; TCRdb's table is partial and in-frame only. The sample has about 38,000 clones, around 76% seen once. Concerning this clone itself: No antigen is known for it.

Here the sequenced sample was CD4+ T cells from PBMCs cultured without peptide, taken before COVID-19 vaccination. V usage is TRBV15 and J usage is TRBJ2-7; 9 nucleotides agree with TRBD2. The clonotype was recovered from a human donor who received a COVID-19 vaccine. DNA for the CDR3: TGTGCCACCAGCAGTAGGCCGGGACTAGCATGGGGATTCTACGAGCAGTACGTC. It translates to CATSSRPGLAWGFYEQYV.